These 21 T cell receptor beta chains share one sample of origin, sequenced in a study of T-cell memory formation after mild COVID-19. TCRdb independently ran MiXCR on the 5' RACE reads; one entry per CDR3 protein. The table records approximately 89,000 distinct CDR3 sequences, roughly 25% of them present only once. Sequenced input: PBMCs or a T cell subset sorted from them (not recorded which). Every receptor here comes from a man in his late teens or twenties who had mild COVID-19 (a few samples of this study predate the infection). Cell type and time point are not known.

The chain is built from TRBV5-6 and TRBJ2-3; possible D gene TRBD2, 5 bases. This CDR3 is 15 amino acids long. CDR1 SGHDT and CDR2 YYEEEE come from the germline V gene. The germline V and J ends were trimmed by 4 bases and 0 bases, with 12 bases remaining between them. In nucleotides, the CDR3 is TGTGCCAGCAGCATCTGGACTTCTAGCACAGATACGCAGTATTTT. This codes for CASSIWTSSTDTQYF.

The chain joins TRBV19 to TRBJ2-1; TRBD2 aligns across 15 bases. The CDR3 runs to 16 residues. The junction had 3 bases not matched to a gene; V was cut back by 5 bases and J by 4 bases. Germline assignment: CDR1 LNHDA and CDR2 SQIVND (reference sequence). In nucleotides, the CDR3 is TGTGCCAGTAGTCCGGGACTAGCGGGGGGTTACAATGAGCAGTTCTTC. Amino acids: CASSPGLAGGYNEQFF.

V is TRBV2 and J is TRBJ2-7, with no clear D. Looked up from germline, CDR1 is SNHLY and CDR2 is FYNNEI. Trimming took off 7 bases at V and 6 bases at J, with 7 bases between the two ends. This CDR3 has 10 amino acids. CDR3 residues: CASIRREQYV. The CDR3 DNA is TGTGCCAGCATACGGCGCGAGCAGTACGTC.

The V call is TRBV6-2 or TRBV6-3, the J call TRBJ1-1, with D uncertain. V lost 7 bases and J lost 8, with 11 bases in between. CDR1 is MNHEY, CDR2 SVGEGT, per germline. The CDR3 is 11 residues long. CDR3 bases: TGTGCCAGCACCTGGGAAGCGGAAGCTTTCTTT. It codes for CASTWEAEAFF.

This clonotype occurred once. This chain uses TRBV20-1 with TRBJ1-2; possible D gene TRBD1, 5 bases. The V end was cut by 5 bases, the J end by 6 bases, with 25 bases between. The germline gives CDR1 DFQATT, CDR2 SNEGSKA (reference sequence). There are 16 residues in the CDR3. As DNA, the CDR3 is TGCAGTGCTGCCGGGACCCTCACTTCGACCACAAATGGCTACACCTTC. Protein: CSAAGTLTSTTNGYTF.

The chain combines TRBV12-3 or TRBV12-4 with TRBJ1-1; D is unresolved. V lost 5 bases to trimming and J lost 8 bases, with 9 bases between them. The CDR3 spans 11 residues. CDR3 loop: CASSPATEAFF. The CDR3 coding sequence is TGTGCCAGCAGTCCTGCTACAGAAGCTTTCTTT.

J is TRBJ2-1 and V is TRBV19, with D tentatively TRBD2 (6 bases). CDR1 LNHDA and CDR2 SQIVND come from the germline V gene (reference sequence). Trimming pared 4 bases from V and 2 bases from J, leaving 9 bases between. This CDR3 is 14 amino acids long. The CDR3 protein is CASSRDSAYNEQFF. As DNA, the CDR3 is TGTGCCAGTAGTAGGGACTCTGCCTACAATGAGCAGTTCTTC.

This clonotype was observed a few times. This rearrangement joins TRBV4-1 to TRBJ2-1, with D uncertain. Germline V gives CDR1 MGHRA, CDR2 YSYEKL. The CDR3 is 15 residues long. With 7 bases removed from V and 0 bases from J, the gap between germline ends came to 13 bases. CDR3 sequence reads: CASTTGMFSYNEQFF. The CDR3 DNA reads TGCGCCAGCACTACCGGAATGTTCTCCTACAATGAGCAGTTCTTC.

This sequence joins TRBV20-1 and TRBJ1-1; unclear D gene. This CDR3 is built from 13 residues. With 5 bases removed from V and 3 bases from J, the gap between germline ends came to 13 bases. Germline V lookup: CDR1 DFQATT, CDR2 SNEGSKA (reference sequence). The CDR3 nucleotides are TGCAGTGCTGCTAGGGAAGATTACACTGAAGCTTTCTTT. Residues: CSAAREDYTEAFF.

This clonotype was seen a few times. The CDR3 loop reads CASSYFTGFAGTDTQYF. Here the CDR3 DNA reads TGTGCCAGCAGCTATTTTACAGGTTTTGCCGGGACAGATACGCAGTATTTT. The chain links TRBV7-2 to TRBJ2-3, with a weak D call TRBD1 (5 bases). CDR1 is SGHTA and CDR2 is FQGNSA in the germline V gene. CDR3 length: 17 residues. The V and J ends lost 4 bases and 3 bases respectively, with 20 bases between them.

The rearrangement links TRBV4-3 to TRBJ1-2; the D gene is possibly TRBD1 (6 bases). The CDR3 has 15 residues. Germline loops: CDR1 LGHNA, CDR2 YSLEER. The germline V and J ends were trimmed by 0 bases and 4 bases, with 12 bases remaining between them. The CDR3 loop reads CASSQDRGGGYGYTF. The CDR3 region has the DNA TGCGCCAGCAGCCAAGATAGGGGGGGAGGCTATGGCTACACCTTC.

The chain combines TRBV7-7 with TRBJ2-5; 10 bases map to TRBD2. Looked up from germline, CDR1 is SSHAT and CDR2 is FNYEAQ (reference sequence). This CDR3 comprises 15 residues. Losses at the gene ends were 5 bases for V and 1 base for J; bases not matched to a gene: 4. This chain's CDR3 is CASSRTSGTQETQYF. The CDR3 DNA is TGTGCCAGCAGCCGGACTAGCGGTACCCAAGAGACCCAGTACTTC.

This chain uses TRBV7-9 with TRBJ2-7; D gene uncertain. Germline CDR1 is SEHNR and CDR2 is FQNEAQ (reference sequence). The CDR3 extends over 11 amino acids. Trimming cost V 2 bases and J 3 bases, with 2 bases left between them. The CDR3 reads CASSLFYEQYV. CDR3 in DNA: TGTGCCAGCAGCTTATTCTACGAGCAGTACGTC.

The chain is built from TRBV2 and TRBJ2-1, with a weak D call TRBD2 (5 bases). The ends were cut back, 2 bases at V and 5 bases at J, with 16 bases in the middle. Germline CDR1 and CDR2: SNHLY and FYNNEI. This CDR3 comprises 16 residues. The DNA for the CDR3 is TGTGCCAGCAGTGAAATCCCGGCGGGTCTGGACAATGAGCAGTTCTTC. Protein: CASSEIPAGLDNEQFF.

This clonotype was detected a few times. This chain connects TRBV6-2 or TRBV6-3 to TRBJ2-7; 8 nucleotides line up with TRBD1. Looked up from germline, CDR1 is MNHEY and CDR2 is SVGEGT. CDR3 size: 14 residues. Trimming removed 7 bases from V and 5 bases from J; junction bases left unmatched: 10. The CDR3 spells CASTRQGISHEQYV. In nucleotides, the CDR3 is TGTGCCAGCACCAGACAGGGGATCAGCCACGAGCAGTACGTC.

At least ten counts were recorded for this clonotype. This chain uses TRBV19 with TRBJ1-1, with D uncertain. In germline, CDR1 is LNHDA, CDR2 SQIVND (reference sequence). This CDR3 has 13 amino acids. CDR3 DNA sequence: TGTGGCTCTACCTTCCGGTTGAACACTGAAGCTTTCTTT. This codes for CGSTFRLNTEAFF.

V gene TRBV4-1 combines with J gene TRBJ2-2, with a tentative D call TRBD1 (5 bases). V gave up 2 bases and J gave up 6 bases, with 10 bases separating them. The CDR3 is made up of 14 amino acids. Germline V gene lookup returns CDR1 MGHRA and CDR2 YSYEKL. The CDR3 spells CASSQFRAAGELFF. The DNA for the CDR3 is TGCGCCAGCAGCCAATTCAGGGCCGCCGGGGAGCTGTTTTTT.

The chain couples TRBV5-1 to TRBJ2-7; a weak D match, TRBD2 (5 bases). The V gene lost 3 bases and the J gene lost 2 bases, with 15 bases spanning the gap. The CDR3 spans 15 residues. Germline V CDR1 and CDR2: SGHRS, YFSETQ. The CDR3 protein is CASSWTPEATYEQYF. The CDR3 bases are TGCGCCAGCAGCTGGACGCCGGAGGCGACCTACGAGCAGTACTTC.

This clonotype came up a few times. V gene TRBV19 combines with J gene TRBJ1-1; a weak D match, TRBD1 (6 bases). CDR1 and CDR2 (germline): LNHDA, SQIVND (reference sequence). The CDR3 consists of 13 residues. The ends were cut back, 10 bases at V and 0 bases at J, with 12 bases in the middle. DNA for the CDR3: TGTGCCACTGTGACAGGCATGAACACTGAAGCTTTCTTT. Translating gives CATVTGMNTEAFF.

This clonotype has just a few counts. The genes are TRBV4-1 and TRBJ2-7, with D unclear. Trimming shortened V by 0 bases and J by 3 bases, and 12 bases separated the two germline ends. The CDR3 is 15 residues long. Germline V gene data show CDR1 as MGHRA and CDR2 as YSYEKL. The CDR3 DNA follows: TGCGCCAGCAGCCAAGAAGAATTGGATTACTACGAGCAGTACTTC. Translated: CASSQEELDYYEQYF.

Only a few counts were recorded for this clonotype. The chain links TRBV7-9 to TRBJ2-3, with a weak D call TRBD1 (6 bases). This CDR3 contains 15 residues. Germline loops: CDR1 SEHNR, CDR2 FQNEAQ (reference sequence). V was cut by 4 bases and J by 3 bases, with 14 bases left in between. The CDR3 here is CASSSTGSGTDTQYF. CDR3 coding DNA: TGTGCCAGCAGCTCAACAGGGAGTGGAACAGATACGCAGTATTTT.